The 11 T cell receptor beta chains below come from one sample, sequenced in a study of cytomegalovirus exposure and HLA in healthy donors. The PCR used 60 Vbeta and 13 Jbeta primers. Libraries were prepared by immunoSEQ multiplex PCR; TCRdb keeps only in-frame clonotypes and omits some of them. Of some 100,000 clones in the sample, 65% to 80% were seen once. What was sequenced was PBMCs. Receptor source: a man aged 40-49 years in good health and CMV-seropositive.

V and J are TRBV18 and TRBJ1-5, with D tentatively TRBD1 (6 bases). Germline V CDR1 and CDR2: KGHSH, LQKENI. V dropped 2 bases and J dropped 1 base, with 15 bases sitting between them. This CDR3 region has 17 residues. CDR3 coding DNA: TGTGCCAGCTCACCAATTGGGGGGGGGCGAAGCAATCAGCCCCAGCATTTT. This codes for CASSPIGGGRSNQPQHF.

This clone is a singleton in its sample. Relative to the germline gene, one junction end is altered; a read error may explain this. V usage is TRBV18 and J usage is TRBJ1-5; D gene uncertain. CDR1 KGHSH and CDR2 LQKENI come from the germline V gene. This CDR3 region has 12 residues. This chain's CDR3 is CVSSPTEQPQHF. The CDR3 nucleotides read TGTGTCAGCTCACCAACGGAGCAGCCCCAGCATTTT. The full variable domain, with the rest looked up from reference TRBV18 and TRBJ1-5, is NAGVMQNPRHLVRRRGQEARLRCSPMKGHSHVYWYRQLPEEGLKFMVYLQKENIIDESGMPKERFSAEFPKEGPSILRIQQVVRGDSAAYFCVSSPTEQPQHFGDGTRLSIL.

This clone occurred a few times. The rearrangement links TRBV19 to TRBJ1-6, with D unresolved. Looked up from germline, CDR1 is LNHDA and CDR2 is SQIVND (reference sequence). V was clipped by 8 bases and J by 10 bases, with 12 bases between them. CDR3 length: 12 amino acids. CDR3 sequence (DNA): TGTGCCAGTCAAGACTTGGAGTCACCCCTCCACTTT. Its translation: CASQDLESPLHF.

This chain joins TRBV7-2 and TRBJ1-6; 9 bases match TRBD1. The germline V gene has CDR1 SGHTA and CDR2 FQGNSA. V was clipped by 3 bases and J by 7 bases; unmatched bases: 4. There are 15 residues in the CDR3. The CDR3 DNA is TGTGCCAGCAGCTTGGGGACAGGGACCAATTCACCCCTCCACTTT. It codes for CASSLGTGTNSPLHF.

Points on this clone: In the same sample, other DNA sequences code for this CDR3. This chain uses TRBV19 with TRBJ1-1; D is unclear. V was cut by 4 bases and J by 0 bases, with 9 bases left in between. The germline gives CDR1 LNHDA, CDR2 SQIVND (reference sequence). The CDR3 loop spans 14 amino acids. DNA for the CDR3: TGTGCCAGTAGTAGAGGTGGTATGAACACTGAAGCTTTCTTT. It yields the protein CASSRGGMNTEAFF.

The DNA of the CDR3 is TGTGCCAGCACAAACTCTGGAAACACCATATATTTT. Its translation: CASTNSGNTIYF. This chain links TRBV6-1 with TRBJ1-3, with D uncertain. The V gene's germline CDR1 is MNHNS and CDR2 SASEGT. The CDR3 is 12 residues long. V lost 7 bases and J 0 bases, leaving 4 bases between the germline ends.

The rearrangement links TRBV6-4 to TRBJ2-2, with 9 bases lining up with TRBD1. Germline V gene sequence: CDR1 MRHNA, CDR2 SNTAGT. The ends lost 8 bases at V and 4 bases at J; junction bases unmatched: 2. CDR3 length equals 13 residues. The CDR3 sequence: CASGTGSTGELFF. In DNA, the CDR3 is TGTGCCAGCGGGACAGGGTCCACCGGGGAGCTGTTTTTT.

The DNA of the CDR3 is TGTGCCAGTACCGAGACCGGGACAGGGGGCTCCTACGAGCAGTACTTC. Protein product: CASTETGTGGSYEQYF. This chain links TRBV19 with TRBJ2-7; TRBD1 matches 11 bases. CDR3 length equals 16 residues. V trimming: 7 bases; J trimming: 0 bases; junction bases outside the gene matches: 8. CDR1 LNHDA and CDR2 SQIVND come from the germline V gene (reference sequence).

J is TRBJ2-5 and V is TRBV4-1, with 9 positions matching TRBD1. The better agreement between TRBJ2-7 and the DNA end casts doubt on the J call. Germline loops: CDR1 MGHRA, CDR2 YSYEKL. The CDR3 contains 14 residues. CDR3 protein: CASSLRDRAHEQYF. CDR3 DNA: TGCGCCAGCAGCCTCCGGGACAGGGCTCACGAGCAGTACTTC.

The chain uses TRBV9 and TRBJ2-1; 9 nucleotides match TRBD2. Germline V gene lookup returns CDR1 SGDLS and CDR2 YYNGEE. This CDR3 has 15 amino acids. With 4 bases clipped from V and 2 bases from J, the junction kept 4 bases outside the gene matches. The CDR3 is CASSTLAGAYNEQFF. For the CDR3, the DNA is TGTGCCAGCAGCACTTTAGCGGGGGCCTACAATGAGCAGTTCTTC.

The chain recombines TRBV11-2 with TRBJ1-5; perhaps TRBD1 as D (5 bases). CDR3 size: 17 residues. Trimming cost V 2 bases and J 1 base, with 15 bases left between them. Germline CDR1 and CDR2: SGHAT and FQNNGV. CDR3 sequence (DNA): TGTGCCAGCAGCTTAAATTCAGGGCAATGGAGCAATCAGCCCCAGCATTTT. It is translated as CASSLNSGQWSNQPQHF.